The T cell receptor beta chain described here comes from a study of blood T cell repertoires in COVID-19. Method: immunoSEQ multiplex PCR; TCRdb's copy keeps in-frame clones and lacks some. The sample lists under 200,000 clones; around 85% were seen once. V was clipped by 2 bases and J by 3 bases; unmatched bases: 3. The CDR3 length is 14 residues. CDR1 is MNHEY, CDR2 SMNVEV, per germline (reference sequence). This sequence joins TRBV27 and TRBJ2-5; 7 positions match TRBD2. Sequenced: PBMCs or T cells enriched from blood (not recorded which). The receptor was derived from a woman aged 40 to 50 with acute COVID-19. DNA for the CDR3: TGTGCCAGCAGTTTAAGGGGAGGGGAAGAGACCCAGTACTTC. Amino acid sequence: CASSLRGGEETQYF.